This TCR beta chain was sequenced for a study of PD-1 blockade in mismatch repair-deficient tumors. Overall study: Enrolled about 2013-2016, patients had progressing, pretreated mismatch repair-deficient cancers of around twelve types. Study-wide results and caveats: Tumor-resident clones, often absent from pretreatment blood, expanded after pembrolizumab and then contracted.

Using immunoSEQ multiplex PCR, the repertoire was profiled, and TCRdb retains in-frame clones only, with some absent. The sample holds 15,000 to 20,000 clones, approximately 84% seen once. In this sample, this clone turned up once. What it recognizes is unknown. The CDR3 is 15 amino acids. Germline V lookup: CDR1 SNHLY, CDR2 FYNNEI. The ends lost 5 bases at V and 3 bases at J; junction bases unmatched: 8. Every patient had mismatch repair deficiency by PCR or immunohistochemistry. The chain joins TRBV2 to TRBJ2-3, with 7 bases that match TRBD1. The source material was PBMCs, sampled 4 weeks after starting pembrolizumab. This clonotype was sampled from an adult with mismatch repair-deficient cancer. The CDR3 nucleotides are TGTGCCAGCAGTTGGGTGCCAGGGGGTACAGATACGCAGTATTTT. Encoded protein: CASSWVPGGTDTQYF.